The 15 T cell receptor beta chains presented below share a single source sample, sequenced in a study of Graves' ophthalmopathy and Graves' hyperthyroidism. Amplification of TCR beta CDR3 regions used RNA transcripts. The first-round RT-PCR employed HTBI primers together with the Qiagen OneStep RT-PCR kit. A multiplex PCR was then performed as the second round. TCRdb re-called the multiplex PCR reads with MiXCR, one entry per CDR3 protein. This sample has approximately 480,000 distinct CDR3 sequences, with 14% found just once. Sequenced input: blood. Receptors originate from a woman aged 30 to 39 with Graves' ophthalmopathy.

This clonotype was picked up a small number of times. The chain joins TRBV18 to TRBJ2-7, with D perhaps matching TRBD1 or TRBD2 (6 bases each). This CDR3 region has 15 residues. Per the germline V gene, CDR1 is KGHSH and CDR2 is LQKENI. Trimming left V 0 bases short and J 1 base short, with 10 bases between. CDR3 loop: CASSPPRGASYEQYF. The DNA for the CDR3 is TGTGCCAGCTCACCACCGAGGGGGGCGTCCTACGAGCAGTACTTC.

This clonotype was seen at least ten times. The chain carries TRBV2 and TRBJ2-2, with a tentative D call TRBD2 (6 bases). Per the germline V gene, CDR1 is SNHLY and CDR2 is FYNNEI. The V gene lost 10 bases and the J gene lost 3 bases, with 12 bases spanning the gap. This CDR3 has 13 amino acids. The CDR3 bases are TGTGCCACGGGACGGAGGGACACCGGGGAGCTGTTTTTT. Translation: CATGRRDTGELFF.

With regard to this clonotype: Since a much larger clone is just one base distant, this may be a read error. This is likely a read error, given that the CDR3 carries no conserved phenylalanine or tryptophan at its end. CDR3 DNA sequence: TGTGCCAGCAGCGATCAGAGCACCGGGGAGCTGTTTTAT. It is translated as CASSDQSTGELFY. This chain uses TRBV7-1 with TRBJ2-2; D remains ambiguous. TRBV7-1 is an open reading frame whose function is uncertain. Trimming cost V 5 bases and J 4 bases, with 8 bases left between them. This CDR3 region has 13 residues.

This clonotype showed up just once. This chain links TRBV12-3 or TRBV12-4 with TRBJ2-5; TRBD2 matches 11 bases. There are 15 residues in the CDR3. With V trimmed by 4 bases and J by 5 bases, 6 bases remained unmatched. In DNA, the CDR3 is TGTGCCAGCAGTTCCACGACTAGCGGGATTGAGACCCAGTACTTC. It specifies CASSSTTSGIETQYF.

This clonotype was counted at least ten times. V and J are TRBV15 and TRBJ1-2; D gene uncertain. CDR1 LNHNV and CDR2 YYDKDF come from the germline V gene (reference sequence). CDR3 length: 16 amino acids. The ends were cut back, 0 bases at V and 4 bases at J, with 15 bases in the middle. The CDR3 region is CATSRERKNSPYGYTF. CDR3 bases: TGTGCCACCAGCAGAGAACGAAAGAATTCCCCCTATGGCTACACCTTC.

This clonotype was observed at least ten times. The CDR3 DNA sequence: TGCAGTGCTACGGGACTAGCGGGACACTACGAGCAGTACTTC. It encodes CSATGLAGHYEQYF. The rearrangement joins TRBV20-1 to TRBJ2-7, with TRBD2 matching over 13 bases. CDR1 and CDR2 from the germline V gene are DFQATT and SNEGSKA (reference sequence). V lost 4 bases, J lost 3 bases, and 3 bases stayed unmatched. The CDR3 has 14 residues.

In its sample, this clonotype was seen many times. This chain links TRBV6-1 with TRBJ2-7; the D is unclear. The CDR3 spans 12 residues. The ends were cut back, 1 base at V and 5 bases at J, with 6 bases in the middle. Per the germline V gene, CDR1 is MNHNS and CDR2 is SASEGT. For the CDR3, the DNA is TGTGCCAGCAGTGAAGGGCTAGACGAGCAGTACTTC. It codes for CASSEGLDEQYF.

This clonotype was detected many times. V and J are TRBV29-1 and TRBJ2-7; D uncertain. Per the germline V gene, CDR1 is SQVTM and CDR2 is ANQGSEA. The CDR3 runs to 11 residues. V lost 4 bases to trimming and J lost 1 base, with 5 bases between them. The CDR3 reads CSVVGSYEQYF. The CDR3 DNA reads as TGCAGCGTTGTTGGTTCCTACGAGCAGTACTTC.

Ten or more counts support this clonotype. The chain carries TRBV7-2 and TRBJ2-4; 7 bases map to TRBD1. Germline values: CDR1 SGHTA, CDR2 FQGNSA. Trimming took 5 bases from V and 7 from J; bases not matched to a gene: 11. CDR3 length: 15 amino acids. CDR3 in amino acids: CASSVPRGLGNIQYF. The DNA of the CDR3 is TGTGCCAGCAGCGTACCAAGGGGGCTCGGTAACATTCAGTACTTC.

The chain uses TRBV7-8 and TRBJ1-2, with TRBD1 matching 7 bases. CDR1 SGHVS and CDR2 FQNEAQ come from the germline V gene. The J segment lost 6 bases and the V segment lost 3 bases, leaving 13 bases of the junction unmatched. CDR3 length: 16 amino acids. The CDR3 DNA reads TGTGCCAGCAGCTTCCGCCGGGATCCAAGGGGGCATGGCTACACCTTC. As protein: CASSFRRDPRGHGYTF.

This clonotype was counted many times. This sequence joins TRBV6-2 or TRBV6-3 and TRBJ1-5, with 8 bases identical to TRBD1. V dropped 5 bases and J dropped 7; count of bases not matched to a gene: 7. The V gene's germline CDR1 is MNHEY and CDR2 SVGEGT. The CDR3 runs 14 residues. CDR3 in amino acids: CASSHDRGWQPQHF. CDR3 in DNA: TGTGCCAGCAGTCACGACAGGGGTTGGCAGCCCCAGCATTTT.

This clonotype was counted many times. V gene TRBV10-3 combines with J gene TRBJ1-6; 8 bases agree with TRBD1. The CDR3 loop spans 14 amino acids. Germline-derived CDR1 and CDR2 are ENHRY and SYGVKD. V shed 10 bases and J 5 bases; nucleotides not matched to a gene: 7. CDR3 residues: CATGQGVDNSPLHF. CDR3 nucleotides: TGTGCCACCGGACAGGGTGTCGATAATTCACCCCTCCACTTT.

The chain has TRBV30 and TRBJ2-2; TRBD1 aligns across 11 bases. The CDR3 is 14 residues long. V lost 7 bases and J lost 3; bases outside the gene matches: 4. CDR1 is GTSNPN and CDR2 is SVGIG in the germline V gene (reference sequence). The CDR3 sequence is CAYPDRGHTGELFF. The CDR3 nucleotides read TGTGCCTACCCGGACAGGGGGCACACCGGGGAGCTGTTTTTT.

This clonotype was counted ten times or more. This chain uses TRBV6-5 with TRBJ2-5; 11 bases match TRBD2. Germline CDR1 MNHEY, CDR2 SVGAGI. V trimming: 0 bases; J trimming: 6 bases; junction bases outside the gene matches: 3. The CDR3 contains 15 residues. CDR3 in amino acids: CASSYSTSGRKTQYF. CDR3 sequence (DNA): TGTGCCAGCAGTTACTCAACTAGCGGGAGAAAGACCCAGTACTTC.

This clonotype was seen a few times. An end of the junction does not agree with germline; a read error may underlie this. The chain combines TRBV12-3 or TRBV12-4 with TRBJ2-5; a possible D gene is TRBD2 (8 bases). This CDR3 region has 17 residues. The CDR3 DNA is TGTGCCAGCAGTGGTCTCCGGGGGGGACAGTACCAAGAGACCCTGTACTTC. Its translation: CASSGLRGGQYQETLYF.